This TCR beta chain was sequenced for a study of T cells and copy number aberrations in small-cell lung cancer (dated by TCRdb to about 2021). As for the study more broadly: To relate T cell metrics to mutations and copy number aberrations, the same tumor regions underwent both TCR repertoire sequencing and whole-exome sequencing. Tumor TCR data existed for some 17 patients, while over twelve patients had TCR data covering both tumor and normal tissue. What the study reported, not specific to this receptor: Tumors had lower T-cell density, richness and clonality than adjacent lung tissue, though the difference in density was not significant. All specimens were formalin-fixed paraffin-embedded tissue, which is known to introduce sequencing artifacts. The study was limited by a small sample size because surgical resection is uncommon in small-cell lung cancer, and the findings require validation.

To note about this clone: Its antigen remains undetermined. Within one base of it there is no much larger clone, and no base qualities were kept.

The germline V gene gives CDR1 as SNHLY and CDR2 as FYNNEI. Including the terminal cysteine and phenylalanine, the CDR3 comprises 15 residues. The retained sequence is limited to the CDR3, 45 bases, with the frame set at the first base. Relative to germline, V is missing 3 bases and J is missing 1 base, with 2 bases of the junction outside any gene match. Patients with limited-stage small-cell lung cancer who underwent surgical resection in Hangzhou, China, between the late 2000s and the early 2020s were included as donors. All donors were treated with upfront surgery without preoperative chemotherapy or radiotherapy, and immunotherapy was not given to any donor before or after surgery. Each of the roughly 20 patients in the sequenced cohort was a smoker or a heavy second-hand smoker. Adjacent normal lung tissue was taken at least 2 cm away from the tumor margin, and two pathologists confirmed morphologically that the tissue was free of malignant cells. The study used multi-region TCR-beta sequencing of resected limited-stage small-cell lung cancers together with tumor-adjacent lung tissue to characterize T cell repertoire heterogeneity. Genomic DNA was extracted from FFPE tissue using the AllPrep DNA/RNA FFPE Kit (Qiagen).

Using multiplexed V- and J-gene primers, the immunoSEQ hsTCRB Kit amplified TCR-beta CDR3 regions from genomic DNA. Unique DNA barcodes were added in a second PCR, and the samples were pooled together with one negative control and one positive control. Pooled TCR-beta libraries were sequenced on an Illumina MiSeq with a 150-cycle paired-end protocol. Regarding the original processing steps: Adaptive Biotechnologies processed the raw sequencing data and produced a report containing normalized, annotated TCR-beta repertoires. T-cell density was calculated by normalizing TCR-beta templates to usable DNA, with usable DNA estimated through amplification of housekeeping genes. Richness was defined as the count of unique rearrangements, and clonality was defined as 1 minus Pielou's evenness. Entries here come from immuneACCESS through TCRdb and include only in-frame sequences with V and J called. Some clones fail to appear in such tables; in the studies checked, an unresolved V gene covers under half of the shortfall, and the cause of the remainder is unknown. V and J calls and clone size are as listed in that table; D and trimming were resolved from the DNA. Across this sample there are more than 9,500 clones, with about three quarters seen only once. 25% to 35% of the sample belongs to the ten largest clones.

The V gene is TRBV2 and the J gene is TRBJ2-5, and 10 bases in between align with TRBD2. Sequencing input: normal tissue next to the tumor. The receptor comes from a man aged 60 to 69 with small cell lung cancer. The CDR3 has the sequence CASSDSSGSQETQYF. The bases are TGTGCCAGCAGTGATTCTAGCGGGAGCCAAGAGACCCAGTACTTC.